Presented here are 24 T cell receptor beta chains from one specimen sequenced in a study of cytomegalovirus exposure and HLA in healthy donors. TCRdb's copy holds only in-frame clones and misses some; the assay was immunoSEQ multiplex PCR. This table holds 220,000 or so clones, over 80% found once. Sequenced material: PBMCs. Source of these receptors: a woman aged 25 to 39 in good health and CMV-seropositive.

Only a few counts were recorded for this clone. This chain connects TRBV29-1 to TRBJ1-2; D remains ambiguous. The CDR3 length is 10 residues. The V end was cut by 4 bases, the J end by 4 bases, with 4 bases between. Germline CDR1 is SQVTM and CDR2 is ANQGSEA. CDR3 sequence (DNA): TGCAGCGTTGCTACCTATGGCTACACCTTC. It is translated as CSVATYGYTF.

The V gene is TRBV6-1, the J gene TRBJ1-5; D possibly corresponds to TRBD1 (6 bases). Between the trimmed V and J ends, which lost 1 base and 1 base, there was a span of 11 bases. This CDR3 is 16 amino acids long. Germline V CDR1 and CDR2: MNHNS, SASEGT. The DNA of the CDR3 is TGTGCCAGCAGTGAAGTTCCAGGACAGAGCAATCAGCCCCAGCATTTT. It specifies CASSEVPGQSNQPQHF.

The V gene is TRBV5-1, the J gene TRBJ1-2, with D hard to call. CDR1 and CDR2 from the germline V gene are SGHRS and YFSETQ. The V and J ends lost 0 bases and 4 bases respectively, with 19 bases between them. This CDR3 is built from 17 residues. The CDR3 here is CASSLGSGPLEVYGYTF. The CDR3 coding sequence is TGCGCCAGCAGCTTGGGATCAGGCCCTCTTGAGGTCTATGGCTACACCTTC.

The V gene is TRBV9, the J gene TRBJ2-2; D is possibly TRBD1 (6 bases). The CDR3 has 19 amino acids. V dropped 0 bases and J dropped 4 bases, with 22 bases sitting between them. Germline CDR1 SGDLS, CDR2 YYNGEE. In nucleotides, the CDR3 is TGTGCCAGCAGCGTAGCCCCCCACAGGGCCGACGAGAGCACCGGGGAGCTGTTTTTT. This gives the protein CASSVAPHRADESTGELFF.

The chain recombines TRBV7-6 with TRBJ2-2; D is unclear. CDR1 SGHVS and CDR2 FNYEAQ come from the germline V gene. Trimming removed 0 bases at V and 6 bases at J, with 5 bases between. The CDR3 consists of 13 residues. The CDR3 DNA reads as TGTGCCAGCAGCTTAGCGTCGGCCGGGGAGCTGTTTTTT. This sequence encodes CASSLASAGELFF.

The V and J genes are TRBV6-5 and TRBJ2-1; D not certain. V was clipped by 8 bases and J by 0 bases, with 8 bases between them. CDR1 and CDR2 (germline): MNHEY, SVGAGI. The CDR3 totals 13 residues. The chain's CDR3 is CASYSSSYNEQFF. Written as DNA, the CDR3 is TGTGCCAGCTACTCGAGCTCCTACAATGAGCAGTTCTTC.

The sample holds a few counts of this clone. V is TRBV27 and J is TRBJ2-5; the match to TRBD2 covers 9 bases. The length of the CDR3 is 15 residues. V gave up 7 bases and J gave up 3 bases; unmatched junction bases: 9. Germline lookup yields CDR1 MNHEY and CDR2 SMNVEV (reference sequence). The CDR3 protein is CASKWASGRKETQYF. The CDR3 coding sequence is TGTGCCAGCAAGTGGGCCAGCGGGAGGAAAGAGACCCAGTACTTC.

The chain recombines TRBV29-1 with TRBJ1-1, with a weak D call TRBD1 (5 bases). With 3 bases removed from V and 2 bases from J, the gap between germline ends came to 10 bases. CDR3 length: 13 amino acids. The germline gives CDR1 SQVTM, CDR2 ANQGSEA. The CDR3: CSVDADSNTEAFF. The CDR3 DNA sequence: TGCAGCGTTGATGCAGACAGCAACACTGAAGCTTTCTTT.

The V call is TRBV27, the J call TRBJ2-7; TRBD1 matches 8 bases. The CDR3 loop spans 18 amino acids. The J segment lost 3 bases and the V segment lost 7 bases, leaving 20 bases of the junction unmatched. Germline V gene data show CDR1 as MNHEY and CDR2 as SMNVEV (reference sequence). CDR3 sequence (DNA): TGTGCCAGCATTACATCCGCCCCTGAGGACAGGGCCGACTACGAGCAGTACTTC. Its protein is CASITSAPEDRADYEQYF.

The CDR3 spells CACTGTGAIISYEQYF. The CDR3 DNA is TGTGCCTGTACCGGGACAGGGGCGATAATCTCCTACGAGCAGTACTTC. The chain is built from TRBV30 and TRBJ2-7; 10 positions agree with TRBD1. The junction had 11 bases not matched to a gene; V was cut back by 6 bases and J by 0 bases. Germline-derived CDR1 and CDR2 are GTSNPN and SVGIG (reference sequence). The CDR3 loop spans 16 amino acids.

V and J are TRBV4-2 and TRBJ1-3; no reliable D call. The CDR3 consists of 16 residues. The ends were cut back, 4 bases at V and 0 bases at J, with 13 bases in the middle. Germline V lookup: CDR1 LGHNA, CDR2 YNFKEQ. The CDR3 spells CASSPQAGVSGNTIYF. The CDR3 region has the DNA TGTGCCAGCAGCCCCCAGGCGGGAGTCTCTGGAAACACCATATATTTT.

The chain recombines TRBV5-4 with TRBJ2-5, with D possibly being TRBD1 (6 bases). The CDR3 runs 14 residues. Trimming took off 1 base at V and 3 bases at J, with 10 bases between the two ends. Germline V gene lookup returns CDR1 SGHNT and CDR2 YYREEE (reference sequence). The CDR3: CASSLKAGEETQYF. The CDR3 bases are TGTGCCAGCAGCTTGAAGGCAGGGGAAGAGACCCAGTACTTC. The full variable domain, in which reference TRBV5-4 and TRBJ2-5 provide the parts outside the CDR3, is ETGVTQSPTHLIKTRGQQVTLRCSSQSGHNTVSWYQQALGQGPQFIFQYYREEENGRGNFPPRFSGLQFPNYSSELNVNALELDDSALYLCASSLKAGEETQYFGPGTRLLVL.

The V call is TRBV19, the J call TRBJ1-5; the match to TRBD1 covers 8 bases. The trim removed 4 bases at V and 5 bases at J, leaving 1 base unmatched. The germline V gene has CDR1 LNHDA and CDR2 SQIVND (reference sequence). This CDR3 is 13 amino acids long. CDR3 region: CASSTTGDQPQHF. Here the CDR3 DNA reads TGTGCCAGTAGTACGACAGGGGATCAGCCCCAGCATTTT.

The V and J genes are TRBV7-9 and TRBJ2-1; TRBD1 matches at 11 bases. The germline V gene has CDR1 SEHNR and CDR2 FQNEAQ (reference sequence). There are 17 residues in the CDR3. Germline trimming cut 5 bases from V and 8 bases from J; bases unmatched to any gene: 14. The CDR3 sequence is CASSLESGTGGFDEQFF. The CDR3 DNA reads as TGTGCCAGCAGCCTAGAATCCGGGACAGGGGGATTCGATGAGCAGTTCTTC. The full variable domain, its missing parts supplied by reference TRBV7-9 and TRBJ2-1, is DTGVSQNPRHKITKRGQNVTFRCDPISEHNRLYWYRQTLGQGPEFLTYFQNEAQLEKSRLLSDRFSAERPKGSFSTLEIQRTEQGDSAMYLCASSLESGTGGFDEQFFGPGTRLTVL.

The chain uses TRBV27 and TRBJ2-3; the match to TRBD2 covers 9 bases. The J segment lost 4 bases and the V segment lost 11 bases, leaving 7 bases of the junction unmatched. This CDR3 region has 13 residues. Germline lookup yields CDR1 MNHEY and CDR2 SMNVEV (reference sequence). CDR3 nucleotide sequence: TGTGCCGTACGTAGCGGGAGTGCAGATACGCAGTATTTT. Amino acids: CAVRSGSADTQYF.

J is TRBJ1-2 and V is TRBV7-9; 8 nucleotides line up with TRBD1. With V trimmed by 4 bases and J by 3 bases, 4 bases remained unmatched. Germline CDR1 reads SEHNR; CDR2 reads FQNEAQ (reference sequence). The CDR3 loop spans 14 amino acids. CDR3 residues: CASSWTGLDYGYTF. CDR3 nucleotides: TGTGCCAGCAGCTGGACAGGGCTTGACTATGGCTACACCTTC.

The chain joins TRBV27 to TRBJ1-1; TRBD1 matches at 8 bases. J gave up 4 bases and V 1 base, and 8 bases lay outside the gene matches. The CDR3 consists of 16 residues. CDR1 is MNHEY and CDR2 is SMNVEV in the germline V gene (reference sequence). CDR3 sequence: CASSLYGTGGGTEAFF. DNA for the CDR3: TGTGCCAGCAGTTTATATGGGACAGGTGGAGGCACTGAAGCTTTCTTT.

V usage is TRBV6-5 and J usage is TRBJ1-5; the D gene is possibly TRBD1 (6 bases). V was shortened by 6 bases and J by 5 bases, with 8 bases between the two germline ends. CDR3 length: 12 amino acids. Germline CDR1 is MNHEY and CDR2 is SVGAGI. The CDR3 here is CASRGGDQPQHF. The CDR3 DNA sequence: TGTGCCAGCAGAGGGGGGGATCAGCCCCAGCATTTT.

This sequence joins TRBV28 and TRBJ1-3; D not certain. Germline CDR1 MDHEN, CDR2 SYDVKM. The CDR3 loop spans 15 amino acids. V lost 3 bases to trimming and J lost 4 bases, with 13 bases between them. This CDR3 reads CASSLNRGAGNTIYF. Here the CDR3 DNA reads TGTGCCAGCAGTTTGAACCGGGGAGCAGGAAACACCATATATTTT. Complete variable domain (other parts from reference TRBV28 and TRBJ1-3): DVKVTQSSRYLVKRTGEKVFLECVQDMDHENMFWYRQDPGLGLRLIYFSYDVKMKEKGDIPEGYSVSREKKERFSLILESASTNQTSMYLCASSLNRGAGNTIYFGEGSWLTVV.

The table lists this clone with a count of one. The chain joins TRBV6-1 to TRBJ2-7; no clear D. The CDR3 has 16 residues. V lost 0 bases and J lost 1, with 13 bases in between. Germline values: CDR1 MNHNS, CDR2 SASEGT. In nucleotides, the CDR3 is TGTGCCAGCAGTGAAGCAGGCACAGTGAGGTCCTACGAGCAGTACTTC. It yields the protein CASSEAGTVRSYEQYF.

This clone came up a few times. The rearrangement links TRBV4-1 to TRBJ2-2; D unclear. The CDR3 covers 13 residues. Germline CDR1 reads MGHRA; CDR2 reads YSYEKL. V was clipped by 2 bases and J by 6 bases, with 7 bases between them. CDR3 in amino acids: CASSQSSAGELFF. DNA for the CDR3: TGCGCCAGCAGCCAAAGTTCGGCCGGGGAGCTGTTTTTT.

The chain combines TRBV19 with TRBJ2-7, with 7 bases aligning to TRBD2. From germline, CDR1 is LNHDA and CDR2 SQIVND (reference sequence). The V segment lost 6 bases and the J segment 5 bases; nucleotides outside the gene matches: 13. CDR3 length: 15 residues. As DNA, the CDR3 is TGTGCCAGTAGGGCTTCGGGCGGGAGTATCAACGAGCAGTACTTC. Encoded protein: CASRASGGSINEQYF. The whole variable domain, filled in from reference TRBV19 and TRBJ2-7, reads DGGITQSPKYLFRKEGQNVTLSCEQNLNHDAMYWYRQDPGQGLRLIYYSQIVNDFQKGDIAEGYSVSREKKESFPLTVTSAQKNPTAFYLCASRASGGSINEQYFGPGTRLTVT.

V and J are TRBV4-3 and TRBJ1-1; D unresolved. The V gene lost 2 bases and the J gene lost 1 base, with 11 bases spanning the gap. Germline V lookup: CDR1 LGHNA, CDR2 YSLEER. CDR3 length equals 15 residues. CDR3 sequence reads: CASSQLPEENTEAFF. CDR3 nucleotide sequence: TGCGCCAGCAGCCAACTCCCGGAAGAGAACACTGAAGCTTTCTTT.

The rearrangement uses TRBV18 and TRBJ1-1; 8 positions match TRBD1. This CDR3 contains 14 residues. V shed 3 bases and J 4 bases; nucleotides not matched to a gene: 4. Looked up from germline, CDR1 is KGHSH and CDR2 is LQKENI. The CDR3 here is CASSPDRGGTEAFF. CDR3 coding DNA: TGTGCCAGCTCACCCGACAGGGGAGGCACTGAAGCTTTCTTT.